The clone carrying this T cell receptor beta chain was counted a few times. This sample stems from a study of response to subunit inactivated influenza vaccine. The CDR3 extends over 15 amino acids. The germline V gene has CDR1 MNHNS and CDR2 SASEGT. The V and J ends lost 3 bases and 5 bases, in that order; junction bases with no gene match: 8. TCRdb reprocessed the RT-PCR reads via MiXCR and lists one record per CDR3 protein. This table holds hundreds of thousands of distinct CDR3 sequences, around 16% found once. The sequence derives from a man between 45 and 60 years old who received an inactivated influenza vaccine. The chain carries TRBV6-1 and TRBJ2-5; 8 bases map to TRBD1. Sequenced here: PBMCs from blood, sampled roughly 12 days after vaccination. The CDR3 spells CASSDRAGGVETQYF. The CDR3 DNA is TGTGCCAGCAGTGACAGGGCAGGGGGCGTGGAGACCCAGTACTTC.